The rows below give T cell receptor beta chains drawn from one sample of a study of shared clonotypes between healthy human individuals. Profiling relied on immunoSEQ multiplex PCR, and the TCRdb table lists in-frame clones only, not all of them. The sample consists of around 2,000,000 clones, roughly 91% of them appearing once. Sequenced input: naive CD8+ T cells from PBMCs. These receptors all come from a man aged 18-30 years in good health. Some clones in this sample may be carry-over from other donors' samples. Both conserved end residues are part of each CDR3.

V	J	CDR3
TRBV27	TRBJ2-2	CASSPRLAGELFF
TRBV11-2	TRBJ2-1	CASSSILSGRLYNEQFF
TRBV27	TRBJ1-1	CASSLQPQSIEAFF
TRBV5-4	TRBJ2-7	CASSFQGRANEQYF
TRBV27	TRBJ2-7	CASRSKGREQYF
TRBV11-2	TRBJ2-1	CASSLGPQNEQFF
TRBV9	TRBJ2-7	CASSVGGTGSYEQYF
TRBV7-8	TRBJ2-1	CASSLSGGRSWDEQFF
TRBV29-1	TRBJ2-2	CSAWGQTNTGELFF
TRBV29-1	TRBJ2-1	CSVEGSYNEQFF
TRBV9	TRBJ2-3	CASSEWGDTQYF
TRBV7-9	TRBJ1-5	CASSSGQGVFGQPQHF
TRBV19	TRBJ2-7	CATRQGYEQYF
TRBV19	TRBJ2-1	CASTRLGLYNEQFF
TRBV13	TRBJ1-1	CASSLLPNKNTEAFF
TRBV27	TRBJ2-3	CASRTQGRTDTQYF
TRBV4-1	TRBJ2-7	CASSPQGGFYEQYF
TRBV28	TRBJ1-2	CASSFHLQGGLSYGYTF
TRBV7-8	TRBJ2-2	CASSDSSNTGELFF
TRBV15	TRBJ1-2	CATSSPGGYGYTF
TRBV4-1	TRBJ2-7	CASSQDFKDEQYF
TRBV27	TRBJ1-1	CASSTGQGYTEAFF
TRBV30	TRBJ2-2	CAWGPPNTGELFF
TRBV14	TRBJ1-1	CASSQFLDRVGTEAFF
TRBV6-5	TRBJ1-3	CASRRRQGVANTIYF
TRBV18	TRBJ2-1	CASSPSPSFVTYNEQFF
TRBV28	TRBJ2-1	CASSAGQHYNEQFF
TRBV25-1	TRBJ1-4	CASRRATNEKLFF
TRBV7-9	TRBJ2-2	CASSATGVTGELFF
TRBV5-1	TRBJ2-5	CASSLDRTSWETQYF
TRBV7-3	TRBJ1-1	CASSPLPVNTEAFF
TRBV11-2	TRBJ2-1	CASSTGTVNEQFF
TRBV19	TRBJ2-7	CASSIDLPDRGSYEQYF
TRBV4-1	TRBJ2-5	CASSLWEGVVAQYF
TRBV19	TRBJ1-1	CASSIDRQGVTEAFF
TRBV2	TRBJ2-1	CASSDWDRDYNEQFF
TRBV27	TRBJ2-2	CASSLIVGAGELFF
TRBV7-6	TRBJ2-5	CASSSRGDISQETQYF
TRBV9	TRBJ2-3	CASSVEVAGGPTDTQYF
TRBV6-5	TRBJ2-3	CASSSGRTDTQYF
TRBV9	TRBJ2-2	CASSVNGGELFF
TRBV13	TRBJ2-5	CATATRETQYF
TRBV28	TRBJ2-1	CASSLAKREGRFF
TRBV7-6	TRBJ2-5	CASAEADQETQYF
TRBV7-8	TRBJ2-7	CASSLDAGGLSYEQYF
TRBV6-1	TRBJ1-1	CASSPSWGGGTEAFF
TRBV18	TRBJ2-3	CASSPGVSTDTQYF
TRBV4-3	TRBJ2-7	CASSQGTGLSYEQYF
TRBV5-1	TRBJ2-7	CASSYMTGWENDEQYF
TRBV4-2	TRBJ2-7	CASSQGTSVDEQYF
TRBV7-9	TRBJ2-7	CASSSTQMDRPYEQYF
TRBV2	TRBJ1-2	CASRPTASPYGYTF
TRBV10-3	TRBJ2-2	CAISVEGFTGELFF
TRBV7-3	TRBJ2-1	CASSPRAGDEQFF
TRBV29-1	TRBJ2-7	CSVVTGSYEQYF
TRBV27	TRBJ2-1	CASPLCRNEQFF
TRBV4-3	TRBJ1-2	CASSQAQGNYGYTF
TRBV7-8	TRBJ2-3	CASSLDPAGTSTDTQYF
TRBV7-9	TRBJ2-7	CASSSAGGREYF